Detailed here is one T cell receptor (beta chain). The entry originates in a study of blood T cell repertoires in COVID-19. Study background: Acute and convalescent COVID-19 specimens originated in the United States, Italy and Spain. T cells, B-cell-depleted T cells, or PBMCs provided the cDNA or gDNA that served as material.

This table comes from immunoSEQ multiplex PCR, and its TCRdb copy is limited to in-frame clones, with some not included. The table records over 150,000 clones, approximately 90% of them present only once. V was trimmed by 0 bases and J by 4 bases, leaving 15 bases between them. The CDR3 length is 16 residues. The source is a man aged 45 to 65 with acute or convalescent COVID-19. Sequenced material: peripheral blood. V gene TRBV23-1 combines with J gene TRBJ1-2; D uncertain. TRBV23-1 is an ORF, with its function uncertain. Here the CDR3 DNA reads TGCGCCAGCAGTCAATCCCCCGCCGGGAGAACCTATGGCTACACCTTC. Amino acids: CASSQSPAGRTYGYTF.